Below, 9 T cell receptor beta chains from the same sample are listed, as sequenced in a study of T cell changes during pregnancy in multiple sclerosis. Here immunoSEQ multiplex PCR was the method, and the copy in TCRdb shows in-frame clones only, minus some. The table records about 59,000 clones, more than 85% of them present only once. The specimen was peripheral blood, collected before pregnancy. The receptors stem from a female donor with multiple sclerosis, enrolled in a pregnancy study.

The rearrangement links TRBV5-1 to TRBJ1-1; 7 nucleotides line up with TRBD1. Germline CDR1 reads SGHRS; CDR2 reads YFSETQ. This CDR3 has 15 residues. Trimming at V came to 3 bases and at J to 4 bases, leaving 9 bases not matched to a gene. The CDR3 protein is CASSSSTGSPTEAFF. CDR3 nucleotide sequence: TGCGCCAGCAGCTCCTCGACAGGGTCCCCCACTGAAGCTTTCTTT.

V is TRBV5-1 and J is TRBJ2-5, with D possibly matching TRBD2 (6 bases). Trimming removed 0 bases at V and 5 bases at J, with 8 bases between. The CDR3 consists of 13 residues. Germline V gene lookup returns CDR1 SGHRS and CDR2 YFSETQ. CDR3 protein: CASSLGGGETQYF. CDR3 bases: TGCGCCAGCAGCTTGGGCGGAGGGGAGACCCAGTACTTC.

V is TRBV7-8 and J is TRBJ2-1, with a possible D match to TRBD1 (5 bases). Germline loops: CDR1 SGHVS, CDR2 FQNEAQ. V was cut by 5 bases and J by 8 bases, with 10 bases left in between. The CDR3 length is 12 residues. Written as DNA, the CDR3 is TGTGCCAGCAGCCAGGGAAGGGATGAGCAGTTCTTC. Its translation is CASSQGRDEQFF.

This chain uses TRBV5-6 with TRBJ2-1; possible D gene TRBD2, 5 bases. V lost 3 bases, J lost 9 bases, and 13 bases lay in between. The CDR3 is 13 amino acids. Germline CDR1 and CDR2: SGHDT and YYEEEE. The CDR3 DNA follows: TGTGCCAGCAGCTCGGGGATCCGTGTTGAGCAGTTCTTC. It encodes CASSSGIRVEQFF.

V gene TRBV10-3 combines with J gene TRBJ1-3, with 7 positions matching TRBD1. In germline, CDR1 is ENHRY, CDR2 SYGVKD. V lost 10 bases to trimming and J lost 8 bases; unmatched junction nucleotides: 11. CDR3 size: 13 residues. In nucleotides, the CDR3 is TGTGCCACCGGGGACAGAGACCCAGACACCATATATTTT. Protein sequence: CATGDRDPDTIYF.

This rearrangement joins TRBV4-3 to TRBJ2-7; 7 bases fit TRBD1. The CDR3 is 16 amino acids. Trimming took 0 bases from V and 3 from J; bases not matched to a gene: 8. CDR1 and CDR2 (germline): LGHNA, YSLEER. CDR3 sequence: CASSQDWSGGIYEQYF. CDR3 DNA sequence: TGCGCCAGCAGCCAAGATTGGTCAGGGGGAATCTACGAGCAGTACTTC.

The V call is TRBV4-3, the J call TRBJ2-7, with D possibly TRBD2 on 6 matching bases. In germline, CDR1 is LGHNA, CDR2 YSLEER. The CDR3 totals 16 residues. The V end lost 1 base, the J end lost 3 bases, and 16 bases lay between the germline ends. This CDR3 reads CASSQGAPGAYYEQYF. In DNA form, the CDR3 reads TGCGCCAGCAGCCAAGGGGCCCCGGGAGCCTACTACGAGCAGTACTTC.

The chain combines TRBV5-6 with TRBJ1-2, with a tentative D call TRBD1 (6 bases). The CDR3 runs 13 residues. With 8 bases removed from V and 4 bases from J, the gap between germline ends came to 15 bases. From germline, CDR1 is SGHDT and CDR2 YYEEEE. The CDR3 sequence: CASYSGTFYGYTF. The CDR3 DNA follows: TGTGCCAGTTACTCTGGGACATTCTATGGCTACACCTTC.

The chain recombines TRBV6-4 with TRBJ1-3, with D tentatively TRBD1 (5 bases). V was trimmed by 2 bases and J by 4 bases, leaving 15 bases between them. The CDR3 runs to 16 residues. Germline V gene sequence: CDR1 MRHNA, CDR2 SNTAGT. In nucleotides, the CDR3 is TGTGCCAGCAGTGACAAGGAAGGGGCGAGGGGAAACACCATATATTTT. Amino acid sequence: CASSDKEGARGNTIYF.